Following are 13 T cell receptor beta chains from one sample sequenced in a study of shared clonotypes between healthy human individuals. Terminally differentiated effector memory CD45RA+ cells were left out of the naive CD8 fraction, which was CD45RO-negative and positively selected for CCR7. Profiled with immunoSEQ multiplex PCR; TCRdb holds only in-frame clones, not every one. This table has roughly 2 million clones, approximately 94% appearing once. Sequencing was done on a sample of naive CD8+ T cells sorted from blood. The receptor source for this set is a man younger than 35 in good health.

The gene calls are TRBV6-4 and TRBJ2-3, with TRBD2 matching 11 bases. Germline CDR1 and CDR2: MRHNA and SNTAGT. The CDR3 is 16 amino acids. Trimming at V came to 7 bases and at J to 0 bases, leaving 6 bases not matched to a gene. The CDR3 sequence is CASKTSGKTSTDTQYF. The CDR3 DNA sequence: TGTGCCAGCAAGACTAGCGGGAAGACTAGCACAGATACGCAGTATTTT.

The count of this clone is one. J is TRBJ1-1 and V is TRBV7-8; D gene ambiguous. Trimming pared 5 bases from V and 1 base from J, leaving 17 bases between. CDR1 is SGHVS, CDR2 FQNEAQ, per germline. The CDR3 is made up of 16 amino acids. The CDR3 DNA is TGTGCCAGCAGCGTACGCTCCCCAGGCAAGAACACTGAAGCTTTCTTT. This gives the protein CASSVRSPGKNTEAFF.

The CDR3 nucleotides are TGTGCCAGCAGCCCATCTAGCGGGGGGGCCCTGGGCAATGAGCAGTTCTTC. It specifies CASSPSSGGALGNEQFF. This chain links TRBV13 with TRBJ2-1; TRBD2 agrees at 12 bases. With V trimmed by 5 bases and J by 6 bases, 11 bases remained unmatched. The germline V gene has CDR1 PRHDT and CDR2 FYEKMQ (reference sequence). The CDR3 runs to 17 residues.

The chain joins TRBV7-6 to TRBJ2-1; D call uncertain. Germline CDR1 and CDR2: SGHVS and FNYEAQ. Deletions cut 5 bases from V and 7 bases from J, with 15 bases between. This CDR3 has 14 residues. The CDR3, as DNA: TGTGCCAGCAGCCTAAAGACCCTCGGTAATGAGCAGTTCTTC. It codes for CASSLKTLGNEQFF.

The chain recombines TRBV11-2 with TRBJ2-1; tentative D call: TRBD2 (6 bases). Per germline, CDR1 SGHAT and CDR2 FQNNGV. The V end was cut by 0 bases, the J end by 7 bases, with 19 bases between. This CDR3 is 17 amino acids long. CDR3 in DNA: TGTGCCAGCAGCTTAGAATTAGTCCGGGACTCGAGAAATGAGCAGTTCTTC. It specifies CASSLELVRDSRNEQFF. Looking up the rest from reference TRBV11-2 and TRBJ2-1 gives the full variable domain: EAGVAQSPRYKIIEKRQSVAFWCNPISGHATLYWYQQILGQGPKLLIQFQNNGVVDDSQLPKDRFSAERLKGVDSTLKIQPAKLEDSAVYLCASSLELVRDSRNEQFFGPGTRLTVL.

The chain links TRBV4-3 to TRBJ1-2, with 9 positions matching TRBD1. Germline V gives CDR1 LGHNA, CDR2 YSLEER. This CDR3 is built from 14 residues. Trimming cost V 5 bases and J 5 bases; bases outside gene matches: 6. CDR3 DNA: TGCGCCAGCAGCGCTGCACAGGGGGCATATGGCTACACCTTC. It specifies CASSAAQGAYGYTF.

The sample holds one count of this clone. V and J are TRBV25-1 and TRBJ2-7; 9 nucleotides agree with TRBD1. CDR1 MGHDK and CDR2 SYGVNS come from the germline V gene. The J segment lost 2 bases and the V segment lost 10 bases, leaving 12 bases of the junction unmatched. This CDR3 is built from 15 residues. CDR3 residues: CAIGTTWTGAYEQYF. The CDR3, as DNA: TGTGCCATCGGGACCACGTGGACAGGGGCCTACGAGCAGTACTTC.

In this sample, this clone turned up once. The genes are TRBV4-1 and TRBJ2-6; weak D call: TRBD1 (5 bases). The CDR3 contains 15 residues. CDR1 and CDR2 (germline): MGHRA, YSYEKL. Trimming left V 4 bases short and J 1 base short, with 8 bases between. CDR3 protein: CASSPDMSGANVLTF. CDR3 nucleotides: TGCGCCAGCAGCCCGGACATGTCTGGGGCCAACGTCCTGACTTTC.

A note on this clone: Germline is not matched at one junction end, which may reflect a read error. The chain recombines TRBV7-7 with TRBJ2-7, with D hard to call. Per the germline V gene, CDR1 is SSHAT and CDR2 is FNYEAQ (reference sequence). The CDR3 sequence is 13 residues long. DNA for the CDR3: TGTGCTAGCAGCCGATATGCCTCCTACGAGCAGTACTTC. It translates to CASSRYASYEQYF. Looking up the rest from reference TRBV7-7 and TRBJ2-7 gives the full variable domain: GAGVSQSPRYKVTKRGQDVTLRCDPISSHATLYWYQQALGQGPEFLTYFNYEAQPDKSGLPSDRFSAERPEGSISTLTIQRTEQRDSAMYRCASSRYASYEQYFGPGTRLTVT.

The genes are TRBV5-4 and TRBJ1-1; D uncertain. V gave up 4 bases and J gave up 5 bases, with 12 bases separating them. Per the germline V gene, CDR1 is SGHNT and CDR2 is YYREEE (reference sequence). The CDR3 covers 13 residues. CDR3 in DNA: TGTGCCAGCAGCGCCTGGATAGGGACTGAAGCTTTCTTT. It specifies CASSAWIGTEAFF.

The chain is built from TRBV28 and TRBJ1-1; D is unresolved. The CDR3 is 12 residues long. With 3 bases removed from V and 4 bases from J, the gap between germline ends came to 6 bases. Germline V lookup: CDR1 MDHEN, CDR2 SYDVKM. The CDR3 loop reads CASSFDSTEAFF. In nucleotides, the CDR3 is TGTGCCAGCAGTTTTGATAGCACTGAAGCTTTCTTT.

The chain uses TRBV29-1 and TRBJ1-2, with no clear D. The V gene lost 4 bases and the J gene lost 8 bases, with 11 bases spanning the gap. The germline V gene has CDR1 SQVTM and CDR2 ANQGSEA. CDR3 length: 11 residues. Here the CDR3 reads CSVVEGMGYTF. CDR3 DNA sequence: TGCAGCGTTGTCGAGGGAATGGGCTACACCTTC.

The J gene is TRBJ2-4, the V gene TRBV11-2, with TRBD2 as a possible D gene (6 bases). The germline V and J ends were trimmed by 0 bases and 2 bases, with 14 bases remaining between them. Germline values: CDR1 SGHAT, CDR2 FQNNGV. This CDR3 region has 17 residues. CDR3 sequence reads: CASSLDSLASSKNIQYF. CDR3 in DNA: TGTGCCAGCAGCTTAGATTCACTAGCCTCTTCCAAAAACATTCAGTACTTC.